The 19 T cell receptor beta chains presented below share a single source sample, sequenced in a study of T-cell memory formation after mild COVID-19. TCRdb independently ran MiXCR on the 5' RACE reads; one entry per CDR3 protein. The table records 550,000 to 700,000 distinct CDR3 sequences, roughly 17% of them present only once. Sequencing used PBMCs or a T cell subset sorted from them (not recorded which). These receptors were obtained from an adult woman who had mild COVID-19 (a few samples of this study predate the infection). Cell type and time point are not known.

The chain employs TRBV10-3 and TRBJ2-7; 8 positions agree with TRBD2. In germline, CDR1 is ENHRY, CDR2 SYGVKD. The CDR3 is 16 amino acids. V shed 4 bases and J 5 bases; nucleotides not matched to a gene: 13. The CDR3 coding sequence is TGTGCCATCAGTGGGGGAGCTGGCGGGAGGTTCAACGAGCAGTACTTC. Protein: CAISGGAGGRFNEQYF.

The CDR3 sequence: CASSDGGVSQAFF. As DNA, the CDR3 is TGTGCCAGCAGTGACGGCGGAGTCTCCCAAGCTTTCTTT. J is TRBJ1-1 and V is TRBV25-1; D is uncertain. The germline V gene encodes CDR1 MGHDK and CDR2 SYGVNS. The V gene lost 3 bases and the J gene lost 9 bases, with 14 bases spanning the gap. This CDR3 spans 13 amino acids.

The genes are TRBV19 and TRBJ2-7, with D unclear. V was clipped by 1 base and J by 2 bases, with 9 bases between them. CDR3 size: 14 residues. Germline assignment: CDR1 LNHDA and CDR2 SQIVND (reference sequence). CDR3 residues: CASSIAMEPYEQYF. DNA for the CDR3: TGTGCCAGTAGTATAGCGATGGAACCCTACGAGCAGTACTTC. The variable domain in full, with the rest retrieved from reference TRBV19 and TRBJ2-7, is DGGITQSPKYLFRKEGQNVTLSCEQNLNHDAMYWYRQDPGQGLRLIYYSQIVNDFQKGDIAEGYSVSREKKESFPLTVTSAQKNPTAFYLCASSIAMEPYEQYFGPGTRLTVT.

CDR3 DNA sequence: TGTGCCAGCAGCTTGGTCCTACTAGCGGGGGAGTCCTACGAGCAGTACTTC. Amino acids: CASSLVLLAGESYEQYF. The rearrangement joins TRBV5-4 to TRBJ2-7; 11 nucleotides match TRBD2. The CDR3 sequence is 17 residues long. V was pared by 0 bases and J by 1 base, with 6 bases of the junction left unmatched. Germline values: CDR1 SGHNT, CDR2 YYREEE (reference sequence).

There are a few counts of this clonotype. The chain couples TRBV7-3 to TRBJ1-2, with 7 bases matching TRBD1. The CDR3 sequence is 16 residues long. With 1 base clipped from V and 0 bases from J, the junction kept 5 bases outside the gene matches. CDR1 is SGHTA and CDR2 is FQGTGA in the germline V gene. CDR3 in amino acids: CASSLIGGTANYGYTF. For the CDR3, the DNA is TGTGCCAGCAGCTTAATTGGGGGGACAGCTAACTATGGCTACACCTTC. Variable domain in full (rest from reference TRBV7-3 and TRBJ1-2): GAGVSQTPSNKVTEKGKYVELRCDPISGHTALYWYRQSLGQGPEFLIYFQGTGAADDSGLPNDRFFAVRPEGSVSTLKIQRTERGDSAVYLCASSLIGGTANYGYTFGSGTRLTVV.

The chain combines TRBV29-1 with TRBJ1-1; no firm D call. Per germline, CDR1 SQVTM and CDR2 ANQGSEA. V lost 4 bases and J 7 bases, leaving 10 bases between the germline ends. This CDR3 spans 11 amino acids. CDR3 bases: TGCAGCGTTGGATTGAGAGGTGAAGCTTTCTTT. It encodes CSVGLRGEAFF.

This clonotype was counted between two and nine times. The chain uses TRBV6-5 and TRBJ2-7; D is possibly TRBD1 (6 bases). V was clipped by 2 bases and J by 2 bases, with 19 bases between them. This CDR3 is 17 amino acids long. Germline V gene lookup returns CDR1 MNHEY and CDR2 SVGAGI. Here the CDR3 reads CASSYTIHRDTTYEQYF. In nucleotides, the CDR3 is TGTGCCAGCAGTTACACAATTCACCGGGACACTACCTACGAGCAGTACTTC.

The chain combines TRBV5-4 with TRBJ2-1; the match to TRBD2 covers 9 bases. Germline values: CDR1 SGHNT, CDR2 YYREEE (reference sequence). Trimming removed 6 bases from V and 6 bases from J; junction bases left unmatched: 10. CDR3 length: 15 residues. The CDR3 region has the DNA TGTGCCAGCAATGGGCTAGCGGGGCCTCTCAATGAGCAGTTCTTC. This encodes CASNGLAGPLNEQFF. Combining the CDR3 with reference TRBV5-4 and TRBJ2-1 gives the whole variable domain ETGVTQSPTHLIKTRGQQVTLRCSSQSGHNTVSWYQQALGQGPQFIFQYYREEENGRGNFPPRFSGLQFPNYSSELNVNALELDDSALYLCASNGLAGPLNEQFFGPGTRLTVL.

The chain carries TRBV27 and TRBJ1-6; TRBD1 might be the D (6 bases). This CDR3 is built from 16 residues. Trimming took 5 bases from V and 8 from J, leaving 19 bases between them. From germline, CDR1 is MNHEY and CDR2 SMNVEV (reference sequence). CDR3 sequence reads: CASSTKKGGIDSPLHF. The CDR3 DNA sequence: TGTGCCAGCAGTACTAAAAAGGGGGGAATTGATTCACCCCTCCACTTT.

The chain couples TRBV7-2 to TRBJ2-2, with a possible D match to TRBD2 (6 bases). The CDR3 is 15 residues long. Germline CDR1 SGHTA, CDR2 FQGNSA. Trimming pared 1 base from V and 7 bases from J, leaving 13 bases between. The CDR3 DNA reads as TGTGCCAGCAGCTTAGGACTAGTCCCAAGCGGGGAGCTGTTTTTT. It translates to CASSLGLVPSGELFF.

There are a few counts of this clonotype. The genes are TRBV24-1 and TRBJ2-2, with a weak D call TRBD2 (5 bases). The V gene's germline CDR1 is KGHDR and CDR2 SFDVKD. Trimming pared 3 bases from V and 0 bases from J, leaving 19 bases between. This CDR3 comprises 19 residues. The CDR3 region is CATSDPVGGHNTNTGELFF. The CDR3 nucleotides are TGTGCCACCAGTGATCCAGTCGGCGGGCACAACACGAACACCGGGGAGCTGTTTTTT.

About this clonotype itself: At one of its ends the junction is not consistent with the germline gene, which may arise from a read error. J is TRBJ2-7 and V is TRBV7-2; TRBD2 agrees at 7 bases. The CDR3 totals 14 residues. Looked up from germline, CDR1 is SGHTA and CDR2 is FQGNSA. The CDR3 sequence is CASSFFDGGYEKYF. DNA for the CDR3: TGTGCCAGCAGCTTTTTCGACGGGGGGTACGAGAAGTACTTC.

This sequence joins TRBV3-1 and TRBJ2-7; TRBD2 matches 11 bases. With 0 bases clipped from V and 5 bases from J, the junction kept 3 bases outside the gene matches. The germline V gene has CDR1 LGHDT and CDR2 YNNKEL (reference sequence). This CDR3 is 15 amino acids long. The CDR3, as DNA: TGTGCCAGCAGCCAAGATAGCGGGAGGGCCCACGAGCAGTACTTC. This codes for CASSQDSGRAHEQYF.

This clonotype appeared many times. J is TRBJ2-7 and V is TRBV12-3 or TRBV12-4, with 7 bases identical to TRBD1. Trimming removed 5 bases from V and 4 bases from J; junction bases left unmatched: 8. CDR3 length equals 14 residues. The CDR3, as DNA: TGTGCCAGCAGTCCACAGGGGATGGGGTACGAGCAGTACTTC. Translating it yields CASSPQGMGYEQYF.

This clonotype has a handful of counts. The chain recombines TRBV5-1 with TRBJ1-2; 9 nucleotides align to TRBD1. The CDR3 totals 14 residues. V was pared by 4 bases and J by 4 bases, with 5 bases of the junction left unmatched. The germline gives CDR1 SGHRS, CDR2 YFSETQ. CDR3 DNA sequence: TGCGCCAGCAGCGTCGGACAGGGGCCCTATGGCTACACCTTC. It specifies CASSVGQGPYGYTF.

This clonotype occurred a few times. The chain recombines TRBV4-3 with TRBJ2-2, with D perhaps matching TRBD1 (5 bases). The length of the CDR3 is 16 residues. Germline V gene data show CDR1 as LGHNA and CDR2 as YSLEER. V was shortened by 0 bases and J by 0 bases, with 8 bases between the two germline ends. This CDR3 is CASSQDAGSNTGELFF. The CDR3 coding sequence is TGCGCCAGCAGCCAAGACGCAGGGTCGAACACCGGGGAGCTGTTTTTT.

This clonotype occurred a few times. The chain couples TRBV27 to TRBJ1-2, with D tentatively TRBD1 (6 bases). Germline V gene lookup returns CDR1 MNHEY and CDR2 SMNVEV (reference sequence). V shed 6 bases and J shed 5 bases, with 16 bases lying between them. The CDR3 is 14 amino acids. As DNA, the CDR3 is TGTGCCAGCAGATCAAGGGGGGATGGGTATGGCTACACCTTC. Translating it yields CASRSRGDGYGYTF.

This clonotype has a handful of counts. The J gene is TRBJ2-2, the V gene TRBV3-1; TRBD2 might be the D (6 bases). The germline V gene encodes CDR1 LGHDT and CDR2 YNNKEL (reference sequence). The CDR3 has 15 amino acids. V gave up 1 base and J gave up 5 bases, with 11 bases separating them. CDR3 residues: CASSQVGLATGELFF. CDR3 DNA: TGTGCCAGCAGCCAAGTGGGGCTAGCGACCGGGGAGCTGTTTTTT. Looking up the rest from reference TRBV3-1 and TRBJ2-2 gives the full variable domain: DTAVSQTPKYLVTQMGNDKSIKCEQNLGHDTMYWYKQDSKKFLKIMFSYNNKELIINETVPNRFSPKSPDKAHLNLHINSLELGDSAVYFCASSQVGLATGELFFGEGSRLTVL.

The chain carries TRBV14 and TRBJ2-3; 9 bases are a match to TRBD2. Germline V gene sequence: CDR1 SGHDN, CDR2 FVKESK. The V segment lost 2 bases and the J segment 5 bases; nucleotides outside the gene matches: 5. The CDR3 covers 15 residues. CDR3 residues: CASSQLAGVGDTQYF. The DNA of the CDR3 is TGTGCCAGCAGCCAATTAGCGGGAGTAGGAGATACGCAGTATTTT.